These 16 T cell receptor beta chains came from one sample sequenced in a study of radiation and T cells in renal cell carcinoma. Using immunoSEQ multiplex PCR, the repertoire was profiled, and TCRdb retains in-frame clones only, with some absent. Seen here are 130,000 or so clones, around 78% observed once, and the top ten hold approximately 20%. Time point in this sample: baseline pretreatment blood. Treatment described: 15 Gy SBRT to primary tumor, nephrectomy 4 weeks later. Sequenced material: blood, taken from a patient whose treatment included radiotherapy and nephrectomy. The receptor source for this set is a woman aged 50 to 60 with renal cell carcinoma.

The chain employs TRBV14 and TRBJ1-1; D unclear. Germline loops: CDR1 SGHDN, CDR2 FVKESK. The V end lost 5 bases, the J end lost 5 bases, and 15 bases lay between the germline ends. This CDR3 contains 14 residues. CDR3 residues: CASSMKMGGTEAFF. CDR3 DNA sequence: TGTGCCAGCAGCATGAAGATGGGTGGGACTGAAGCTTTCTTT.

This clone was counted a single time. This chain links TRBV19 with TRBJ2-5, with TRBD1 matching over 9 bases. Germline loops: CDR1 LNHDA, CDR2 SQIVND (reference sequence). The CDR3 is made up of 15 amino acids. V lost 4 bases and J lost 4; bases outside the gene matches: 7. Written as DNA, the CDR3 is TGTGCCAGTAGTACCCGGGACAGGGTAACAGAGACCCAGTACTTC. Translation: CASSTRDRVTETQYF.

The rearrangement links TRBV30 to TRBJ2-7, with TRBD2 matching over 16 bases. CDR1 GTSNPN and CDR2 SVGIG come from the germline V gene (reference sequence). CDR3 length: 14 residues. The ends lost 4 bases at V and 6 bases at J; junction bases unmatched: 3. The CDR3 DNA reads TGTGCCTGGACTGGGACTAGCGGGGGGGCCGAGCAGTACTTC. It specifies CAWTGTSGGAEQYF.

The J gene is TRBJ2-3, the V gene TRBV5-6; possibly TRBD1 or TRBD2 for D (5 bases each). The V and J ends lost 2 bases and 2 bases respectively, with 12 bases between them. The CDR3 covers 15 residues. In germline, CDR1 is SGHDT, CDR2 YYEEEE. The CDR3 protein is CASSLGLGTTDTQYF. The CDR3 region has the DNA TGTGCCAGCAGCTTAGGACTTGGGACCACAGATACGCAGTATTTT.

The genes are TRBV7-2 and TRBJ2-4; perhaps TRBD2 as D (6 bases). V lost 6 bases, J lost 3 bases, and 15 bases lay in between. Germline CDR1 SGHTA, CDR2 FQGNSA. The CDR3 is 15 amino acids. CDR3 nucleotides: TGTGCCAGCAGTCTGGAGGGATCGGTCAAAAACATTCAGTACTTC. This encodes CASSLEGSVKNIQYF.

The J gene is TRBJ2-1, the V gene TRBV7-6; 8 bases align to TRBD2. The V and J ends lost 5 bases and 10 bases, in that order; junction bases with no gene match: 19. This CDR3 has 17 amino acids. Germline lookup yields CDR1 SGHVS and CDR2 FNYEAQ. In DNA, the CDR3 is TGTGCCAGCAGCCGAGGGTGGCGGGGGGTCTTCGCTAGGGAGCAGTTCTTC. Encoded protein: CASSRGWRGVFAREQFF.

The rearrangement links TRBV19 to TRBJ2-7, with D maybe TRBD1 (6 bases). Trimming took off 5 bases at V and 4 bases at J, with 12 bases between the two ends. Germline values: CDR1 LNHDA, CDR2 SQIVND (reference sequence). This CDR3 has 13 residues. The CDR3 bases are TGTGCCAGTAGTGAGACAGGAGAGTACGAGCAGTACTTC. Translation: CASSETGEYEQYF.

J is TRBJ2-3 and V is TRBV11-2, with D unresolved. Trimming removed 5 bases from V and 3 bases from J, with 6 bases in between. The CDR3 is 12 residues long. CDR1 and CDR2 (germline): SGHAT, FQNNGV. The CDR3 DNA sequence: TGTGCCAGCAGCCTACCTACAGATACGCAGTATTTT. Its translation is CASSLPTDTQYF. Together with reference TRBV11-2 and TRBJ2-3, the CDR3 gives the full variable domain: EAGVAQSPRYKIIEKRQSVAFWCNPISGHATLYWYQQILGQGPKLLIQFQNNGVVDDSQLPKDRFSAERLKGVDSTLKIQPAKLEDSAVYLCASSLPTDTQYFGPGTRLTVL.

This clone has just one count. The chain carries TRBV6-5 and TRBJ1-2; D is undetermined. This CDR3 spans 16 amino acids. V dropped 0 bases and J dropped 2 bases, with 13 bases sitting between them. Germline-derived CDR1 and CDR2 are MNHEY and SVGAGI. The CDR3 DNA follows: TGTGCCAGCAGTTACTCGATCGTCGGGAGCAACTATGGCTACACCTTC. It is translated as CASSYSIVGSNYGYTF.

CDR3 loop: CASSVDPGGREGETQYF. In nucleotides, the CDR3 is TGTGCCAGCAGCGTAGATCCAGGAGGGCGGGAGGGGGAGACCCAGTACTTC. This rearrangement joins TRBV9 to TRBJ2-5; 9 positions match TRBD2. The CDR3 has 17 amino acids. J lost 5 bases, V lost 0 bases, and 11 bases had no gene match. Germline V lookup: CDR1 SGDLS, CDR2 YYNGEE.

The gene calls are TRBV11-2 and TRBJ1-2; the D is unclear. Per the germline V gene, CDR1 is SGHAT and CDR2 is FQNNGV. Trimming took 4 bases from V and 1 from J, leaving 7 bases between them. The CDR3 has 13 amino acids. The CDR3 here is CASSSQVNYGYTF. In nucleotides, the CDR3 is TGTGCCAGCAGCTCTCAGGTTAACTATGGCTACACCTTC.

This clone has just one count. This chain links TRBV11-1 with TRBJ2-3; unclear D gene. Trimming pared 4 bases from V and 4 bases from J, leaving 9 bases between. The CDR3 length is 13 residues. The V gene's germline CDR1 is SGHAT and CDR2 FQDESV (reference sequence). The CDR3 loop is CASSSHLADTQYF. CDR3 nucleotide sequence: TGTGCCAGCAGCTCCCACCTGGCAGATACGCAGTATTTT.

The rearrangement links TRBV15 to TRBJ2-5; TRBD1 matches at 7 bases. Trimming cost V 5 bases and J 5 bases; bases outside gene matches: 11. This CDR3 spans 15 amino acids. Germline loops: CDR1 LNHNV, CDR2 YYDKDF (reference sequence). The CDR3 DNA sequence: TGTGCCACCAGCTTCAACAGGGGCCCAAGGGAGACCCAGTACTTC. Amino acid sequence: CATSFNRGPRETQYF.

The genes are TRBV25-1 and TRBJ1-5; D is perhaps TRBD1 (5 bases). The CDR3 has 13 residues. CDR1 is MGHDK, CDR2 SYGVNS, per germline. Trimming removed 0 bases from V and 7 bases from J, with 7 bases in between. The CDR3 region is CASSEYRGQPQHF. DNA for the CDR3: TGTGCCAGCAGTGAATATCGGGGGCAGCCCCAGCATTTT.

The CDR3 reads CASSLGGLATEAFF. CDR3 sequence (DNA): TGTGCCAGCAGCTTAGGGGGGTTGGCCACTGAAGCTTTCTTT. The V gene is TRBV7-2, the J gene TRBJ1-1, with D maybe TRBD1 (5 bases). The CDR3 extends over 14 amino acids. V was pared by 1 base and J by 4 bases, with 10 bases between. Germline CDR1 SGHTA, CDR2 FQGNSA.

The V call is TRBV11-3, the J call TRBJ2-3; the match to TRBD2 covers 8 bases. V gave up 5 bases and J gave up 2 bases; unmatched junction bases: 3. In germline, CDR1 is SGHNT, CDR2 YENEEA. CDR3 size: 14 residues. This CDR3 reads CASSTSGHTDTQYF. Here the CDR3 DNA reads TGTGCCAGCAGCACTAGCGGCCACACAGATACGCAGTATTTT. The full variable domain, in which reference TRBV11-3 and TRBJ2-3 provide the parts outside the CDR3, is EAGVVQSPRYKIIEKKQPVAFWCNPISGHNTLYWYLQNLGQGPELLIRYENEEAVDDSQLPKDRFSAERLKGVDSTLKIQPAELGDSAVYLCASSTSGHTDTQYFGPGTRLTVL.